This T cell receptor (beta chain) was captured in a study of cytomegalovirus exposure and HLA in healthy donors. The PCR was carried out with 60 Vbeta primers and 13 Jbeta primers. Repertoires were generated with immunoSEQ multiplex PCR, while TCRdb's copy carries only in-frame clones and drops some. This table lists about 79,000 clones. CDR3 length: 16 residues. Germline CDR1 and CDR2: SEHNR and FQNEAQ (reference sequence). The J segment lost 1 base and the V segment lost 5 bases, leaving 10 bases of the junction unmatched. Sequencing was carried out using PBMCs. The gene calls are TRBV7-9 and TRBJ2-5; 7 bases fit TRBD2. The sequence came from a man aged 25-40 years in good health and CMV-seronegative. The CDR3 DNA sequence: TGTGCCAGCAGCCTAGGCTTGGGGGGGTTCCAAGAGACCCAGTACTTC. Residues: CASSLGLGGFQETQYF. Using reference TRBV7-9 and TRBJ2-5 for the parts outside the CDR3, the full variable domain is DTGVSQNPRHKITKRGQNVTFRCDPISEHNRLYWYRQTLGQGPEFLTYFQNEAQLEKSRLLSDRFSAERPKGSFSTLEIQRTEQGDSAMYLCASSLGLGGFQETQYFGPGTRLLVL.